Below are 5 T cell receptor beta chains sequenced from a single sample in a study of cytomegalovirus exposure and HLA in healthy donors. PCR amplification relied on 60 Vbeta primers (plus 13 Jbeta primers). Only in-frame clones appear in the TCRdb table, and some are missing; sequencing was by immunoSEQ multiplex PCR. The table lists some 160,000 clones, around 77% of them singletons. Sample: PBMCs. Receptors were obtained from a man between 60 and 75 years old in good health and CMV-seronegative.

This clone was recorded a few times. The chain recombines TRBV7-2 with TRBJ2-7, with a tentative D call TRBD1 (8 bases). Trimming pared 5 bases from V and 8 bases from J, leaving 16 bases between. CDR1 is SGHTA, CDR2 FQGNSA, per germline. The CDR3 is 13 residues long. In DNA form, the CDR3 reads TGTGCCAGCAGCGTACAGGGGGGGGGACAGCAGTACTTC. This translates into CASSVQGGGQQYF.

J is TRBJ1-4 and V is TRBV19; 8 bases fit TRBD1. Germline V gene data show CDR1 as LNHDA and CDR2 as SQIVND (reference sequence). The CDR3 contains 14 residues. V was pared by 5 bases and J by 8 bases, with 7 bases of the junction left unmatched. The chain's CDR3 is CASSPRQGREKLFF. In DNA, the CDR3 is TGTGCCAGTAGTCCCCGACAGGGGCGGGAAAAACTGTTTTTT. Filled out from reference TRBV19 and TRBJ1-4, the complete variable domain reads DGGITQSPKYLFRKEGQNVTLSCEQNLNHDAMYWYRQDPGQGLRLIYYSQIVNDFQKGDIAEGYSVSREKKESFPLTVTSAQKNPTAFYLCASSPRQGREKLFFGSGTQLSVL.

The V call is TRBV14, the J call TRBJ2-1; D might be TRBD2 (5 bases). The ends were cut back, 0 bases at V and 7 bases at J, with 19 bases in the middle. The CDR3 runs to 17 residues. In germline, CDR1 is SGHDN, CDR2 FVKESK. CDR3 coding DNA: TGTGCCAGCAGCCAAGATTTGGGTGGGAGACCAGGTAATGAGCAGTTCTTC. Its protein product is CASSQDLGGRPGNEQFF.

This chain connects TRBV5-8 to TRBJ1-1; D might be TRBD1 (6 bases). This CDR3 spans 17 amino acids. In germline, CDR1 is SGHTS, CDR2 YDEGEE. With 0 bases removed from V and 0 bases from J, the gap between germline ends came to 15 bases. The CDR3 region has the DNA TGTGCCAGCAGCTTGGCCACAGGGTGGATATTGAACACTGAAGCTTTCTTT. Translating it yields CASSLATGWILNTEAFF.

The V call is TRBV28, the J call TRBJ1-1, with D perhaps matching TRBD1 (6 bases). The CDR3 consists of 14 residues. CDR1 is MDHEN, CDR2 SYDVKM, per germline. Trimming removed 3 bases at V and 5 bases at J, with 13 bases between. In DNA, the CDR3 is TGTGCCAGCAGTTTTACGTCAGGGGATACTGAAGCTTTCTTT. Its translation is CASSFTSGDTEAFF.